The 5 T cell receptor beta chains given below trace back to one sample, sequenced in a study of T cell responses to AZD1222 COVID-19 vaccine. Some clones are missing from TCRdb's copy, which holds only in-frame ones; the method was immunoSEQ multiplex PCR. The sample includes 130,000 or so clones, around 87% seen only once; the top ten take 3%. The sequenced sample was peripheral blood, obtained 28 days after the second AZD1222 dose. Receptors originate from an adult who received the AZD1222 COVID-19 vaccine.

The gene calls are TRBV5-4 and TRBJ2-7; D call uncertain. Per the germline V gene, CDR1 is SGHNT and CDR2 is YYREEE (reference sequence). This CDR3 comprises 15 residues. Trimming cost V 1 base and J 2 bases, with 13 bases left between them. CDR3 bases: TGTGCCAGCAGCTTGAACGCAGACGGACCCTACGAGCAGTACTTC. It is translated as CASSLNADGPYEQYF.

The V call is TRBV6-5, the J call TRBJ2-1; TRBD1 matches at 7 bases. V shed 2 bases and J 4 bases; nucleotides not matched to a gene: 2. Per germline, CDR1 MNHEY and CDR2 SVGAGI. The CDR3 contains 14 residues. CDR3 amino acids: CASSYLTGYNEQFF. CDR3 nucleotide sequence: TGTGCCAGCAGTTACCTGACAGGGTACAATGAGCAGTTCTTC.

The rearrangement uses TRBV2 and TRBJ1-1, with TRBD1 matching over 10 bases. The CDR3 has 14 residues. V was clipped by 5 bases and J by 7 bases; unmatched bases: 7. The germline V gene has CDR1 SNHLY and CDR2 FYNNEI. CDR3 region: CASSPRDRGGEAFF. The CDR3 bases are TGTGCCAGCAGTCCCCGGGACAGGGGTGGTGAAGCTTTCTTT.

The rearrangement links TRBV29-1 to TRBJ1-1; weak D call: TRBD1 (5 bases). The CDR3 has 12 amino acids. V lost 7 bases and J 1 base, leaving 10 bases between the germline ends. CDR1 and CDR2 (germline): SQVTM, ANQGSEA. The CDR3 loop reads CSARTGNTEAFF. The DNA of the CDR3 is TGCAGCGCTCGAACAGGGAACACTGAAGCTTTCTTT.

This clone was counted a few times. This chain links TRBV28 with TRBJ2-2, with 7 bases identical to TRBD2. The CDR3 covers 14 residues. From germline, CDR1 is MDHEN and CDR2 SYDVKM. Trimming cost V 8 bases and J 5 bases; bases outside gene matches: 8. The CDR3 loop reads CASGELAWTGELFF. The CDR3 DNA sequence: TGTGCCAGCGGGGAACTAGCGTGGACCGGGGAGCTGTTTTTT.